Below are 25 T cell receptor beta chains sequenced from a single sample in a study of cytomegalovirus exposure and HLA in healthy donors. PCR involved 60 Vbeta and 13 Jbeta primers. Sequenced by immunoSEQ multiplex PCR; TCRdb stores in-frame clones only, minus some. This repertoire shows 95,000 to 150,000 clones, 74% found once; its top ten account for around 3.9%. The sequenced sample was PBMCs. These receptors came from a woman between 45 and 60 years old in good health and CMV-seropositive.

This clone was detected a few times. The CDR3 DNA reads as TGTGCCAGCAGCTTAGCGCTTGCGGGACCCCCGGCCGGGGAGCTGTTTTTT. This encodes CASSLALAGPPAGELFF. The rearrangement uses TRBV7-6 and TRBJ2-2, with D perhaps matching TRBD2 (6 bases). CDR1 and CDR2 (germline): SGHVS, FNYEAQ. Trimming cost V 0 bases and J 6 bases, with 17 bases left between them. This CDR3 comprises 17 residues.

This rearrangement joins TRBV27 to TRBJ2-7, with 9 bases fitting TRBD1. Germline V lookup: CDR1 MNHEY, CDR2 SMNVEV (reference sequence). The CDR3 runs to 15 residues. V lost 3 bases and J lost 5; bases outside the gene matches: 8. The CDR3 loop is CASSFLGQGGDEQYF. In DNA form, the CDR3 reads TGTGCCAGCAGTTTTCTGGGACAGGGTGGCGACGAGCAGTACTTC.

This clone was seen only a few times. V usage is TRBV30 and J usage is TRBJ2-1; D is possibly TRBD2 (7 bases). CDR1 is GTSNPN, CDR2 SVGIG, per germline (reference sequence). The CDR3 consists of 15 residues. Trimming cost V 4 bases and J 3 bases, with 16 bases left between them. CDR3 coding DNA: TGTGCCTGGACCACCGACGGGGGGCGCTACAATGAGCAGTTCTTC. It yields the protein CAWTTDGGRYNEQFF.

This clone was detected only a few times. The rearrangement links TRBV2 to TRBJ2-6; 7 bases match TRBD2. Germline V gene sequence: CDR1 SNHLY, CDR2 FYNNEI. The CDR3 loop spans 15 amino acids. The V and J ends lost 6 bases and 0 bases, in that order; junction bases with no gene match: 2. The CDR3 region has the DNA TGTGCCAGCAGCGGGGGGAGCTCTGGGGCCAACGTCCTGACTTTC. Translation gives CASSGGSSGANVLTF.

The rearrangement uses TRBV7-8 and TRBJ2-2; D might be TRBD1 (6 bases). Between the trimmed V and J ends, which lost 1 base and 0 bases, there was a span of 12 bases. This CDR3 comprises 17 residues. The V gene's germline CDR1 is SGHVS and CDR2 FQNEAQ. The CDR3 sequence is CASSLEHRVANTGELFF. CDR3 in DNA: TGTGCCAGCAGCTTAGAGCACAGGGTCGCGAACACCGGGGAGCTGTTTTTT.

On this clone: The junction shows a germline mismatch at one end, possibly a read error. This chain uses TRBV7-9 with TRBJ1-3; 8 nucleotides line up with TRBD1. The CDR3 extends over 15 amino acids. Germline V gives CDR1 SEHNR, CDR2 FQNEAQ (reference sequence). DNA of the CDR3: TGTTCCAGCAGCTTAGCGACAGGGGCTGGAAACACCATATATTTT. Amino acid sequence: CSSSLATGAGNTIYF.

The rearrangement uses TRBV2 and TRBJ2-1, with D possibly matching TRBD2 (7 bases). The CDR3 sequence is 16 residues long. The ends were cut back, 4 bases at V and 1 base at J, with 14 bases in the middle. Germline V gene lookup returns CDR1 SNHLY and CDR2 FYNNEI. The CDR3 reads CASSVEGGRSYNEQFF. The CDR3 DNA is TGTGCCAGCAGTGTAGAGGGGGGGCGTTCCTACAATGAGCAGTTCTTC.

The gene calls are TRBV5-1 and TRBJ2-1, with 9 bases identical to TRBD1. This CDR3 spans 15 amino acids. Losses at the gene ends were 1 base for V and 6 bases for J; bases not matched to a gene: 5. CDR1 and CDR2 (germline): SGHRS, YFSETQ. The DNA of the CDR3 is TGCGCCAGCAGCTTGCAAGGGACAGGGTCCAATGAGCAGTTCTTC. Protein sequence: CASSLQGTGSNEQFF.

This clone showed up just a few times. This sample also contains other DNA sequences that code for the same CDR3. The chain couples TRBV5-4 to TRBJ1-1; possibly TRBD1 for D (5 bases). This CDR3 region has 15 residues. Trimming took off 0 bases at V and 8 bases at J, with 17 bases between the two ends. Per germline, CDR1 SGHNT and CDR2 YYREEE (reference sequence). The CDR3 region is CASSLGGRMNPEAFF. CDR3 nucleotides: TGTGCCAGCAGCTTGGGGGGCAGGATGAATCCCGAAGCTTTCTTT.

The rearrangement joins TRBV27 to TRBJ2-7, with 11 bases identical to TRBD1. The CDR3 has 15 residues. V was clipped by 5 bases and J by 3 bases; unmatched bases: 6. CDR1 and CDR2 from the germline V gene are MNHEY and SMNVEV (reference sequence). The CDR3 protein is CASSPWTGGNYEQYF. The CDR3 DNA follows: TGTGCCAGCAGTCCCTGGACAGGGGGCAACTACGAGCAGTACTTC.

The J gene is TRBJ1-2, the V gene TRBV5-4; D uncertain. This CDR3 region has 16 residues. Deletions cut 2 bases from V and 4 bases from J, with 18 bases between. The germline gives CDR1 SGHNT, CDR2 YYREEE (reference sequence). CDR3 DNA: TGTGCCAGCAGCTTTTACCATCCCGGGTTTGTCTATGGCTACACCTTC. Its protein is CASSFYHPGFVYGYTF.

This chain joins TRBV6-1 and TRBJ2-1, with 7 bases that match TRBD2. Germline V CDR1 and CDR2: MNHNS, SASEGT. Trimming took 3 bases from V and 7 from J; bases not matched to a gene: 0. The CDR3 is 12 amino acids. In DNA, the CDR3 is TGTGCCAGCAGTGACGGGGGGAATGAGCAGTTCTTC. It is translated as CASSDGGNEQFF.

The chain couples TRBV10-3 to TRBJ2-7; TRBD1 might be the D (6 bases). Germline CDR1 reads ENHRY; CDR2 reads SYGVKD. Trimming left V 9 bases short and J 8 bases short, with 20 bases between. The CDR3 runs to 13 residues. CDR3 loop: CAITDSVLKKQYF. The CDR3 DNA is TGTGCCATTACGGACAGTGTTTTAAAGAAGCAGTACTTC.

This chain uses TRBV7-9 with TRBJ1-3; no clear D. Looked up from germline, CDR1 is SEHNR and CDR2 is FQNEAQ (reference sequence). CDR3 length: 17 residues. V was pared by 2 bases and J by 0 bases, with 14 bases between. The CDR3 is CASSLSSSLASGNTIYF. CDR3 in DNA: TGTGCCAGCAGCTTATCTAGCAGTTTAGCCTCTGGAAACACCATATATTTT.

About this clone: The junction departs from germline at one end; a sequencing error may be responsible. The chain has TRBV7-9 and TRBJ2-7, with D possibly matching TRBD1 (5 bases). The CDR3 sequence is 11 residues long. Germline CDR1 reads SEHNR; CDR2 reads FQNEAQ (reference sequence). CDR3 coding DNA: TGTTCCAGCAGCTTAGGGGCCGAGCAGTACTTC. Translating gives CSSSLGAEQYF. Filled out from reference TRBV7-9 and TRBJ2-7, the complete variable domain reads DTGVSQNPRHKITKRGQNVTFRCDPISEHNRLYWYRQTLGQGPEFLTYFQNEAQLEKSRLLSDRFSAERPKGSFSTLEIQRTEQGDSAMYLCSSSLGAEQYFGPGTRLTVT.

CDR3 sequence reads: CASSPQRGGANVLTF. CDR3 nucleotide sequence: TGTGCCAGTAGTCCCCAAAGGGGTGGGGCCAACGTCCTGACTTTC. The chain combines TRBV19 with TRBJ2-6, with a possible D match to TRBD1 (5 bases). This CDR3 comprises 15 residues. Per the germline V gene, CDR1 is LNHDA and CDR2 is SQIVND (reference sequence). Trimming shortened V by 5 bases and J by 3 bases, and 11 bases separated the two germline ends.

The J gene is TRBJ2-7, the V gene TRBV5-1, with a possible D match to TRBD1 (5 bases). V was pared by 0 bases and J by 1 base, with 14 bases between. The CDR3 runs 16 residues. CDR1 and CDR2 (germline): SGHRS, YFSETQ. The CDR3 spells CASSLGTGGWSYEQYF. Written as DNA, the CDR3 is TGCGCCAGCAGCTTGGGAACAGGTGGCTGGTCCTACGAGCAGTACTTC.

The chain joins TRBV10-3 to TRBJ2-7; no definite D call. With 2 bases removed from V and 6 bases from J, the gap between germline ends came to 5 bases. This CDR3 is 11 amino acids long. Germline V gene data show CDR1 as ENHRY and CDR2 as SYGVKD. The CDR3 DNA reads TGTGCCATCAGTGAGGGCCCCGAGCAGTACTTC. It is translated as CAISEGPEQYF.

CDR3 in amino acids: CASRPGSSGNTIYF. As DNA, the CDR3 is TGTGCCAGCAGACCCGGGAGCTCTGGAAACACCATATATTTT. This rearrangement joins TRBV7-9 to TRBJ1-3; D not resolved. The CDR3 is made up of 14 amino acids. Germline CDR1 SEHNR, CDR2 FQNEAQ (reference sequence). Trimming cost V 6 bases and J 0 bases, with 9 bases left between them.

This clone was detected only a few times. The chain carries TRBV28 and TRBJ2-3; 7 bases are shared with TRBD1. V lost 6 bases, J lost 0 bases, and 12 bases stayed unmatched. CDR3 length: 17 amino acids. The V gene's germline CDR1 is MDHEN and CDR2 SYDVKM. The CDR3 DNA sequence: TGTGCCAGCAGCCCGACAGGGAGCGTACCTAGCACAGATACGCAGTATTTT. This encodes CASSPTGSVPSTDTQYF.

This sequence joins TRBV7-8 and TRBJ2-2; D is possibly TRBD2 (6 bases). Germline V gives CDR1 SGHVS, CDR2 FQNEAQ. The CDR3 contains 16 residues. Between the trimmed V and J ends, which lost 3 bases and 7 bases, there was a span of 18 bases. The CDR3 loop reads CASSLRGGVDNGELFF. In nucleotides, the CDR3 is TGTGCCAGCAGCTTGAGAGGCGGGGTTGATAACGGGGAGCTGTTTTTT.

V is TRBV28 and J is TRBJ1-5; D unclear. Germline V lookup: CDR1 MDHEN, CDR2 SYDVKM. Trimming took 6 bases from V and 7 from J, leaving 10 bases between them. This CDR3 has 12 amino acids. The CDR3 coding sequence is TGTGCCAGCAGAATCATCGGGCAGCCCCAGCATTTT. Translation gives CASRIIGQPQHF.

This CDR3 reads CASSLLQGWDYGYTF. The CDR3 DNA sequence: TGTGCCAGCAGCTTACTCCAGGGATGGGACTATGGCTACACCTTC. This rearrangement joins TRBV7-9 to TRBJ1-2; D perhaps matches TRBD1 (5 bases). V was cut by 2 bases and J by 3 bases, with 13 bases left in between. Per the germline V gene, CDR1 is SEHNR and CDR2 is FQNEAQ (reference sequence). The CDR3 runs 15 residues.

This clone was seen once. The chain joins TRBV15 to TRBJ1-5; 9 positions agree with TRBD1. The trim removed 5 bases at V and 3 bases at J, leaving 8 bases unmatched. CDR1 LNHNV and CDR2 YYDKDF come from the germline V gene (reference sequence). CDR3 length equals 16 residues. CDR3 sequence reads: CATSRRTGADNQPQHF. The CDR3 DNA follows: TGTGCCACCAGCCGGAGGACAGGGGCTGACAATCAGCCCCAGCATTTT.

The chain uses TRBV6-1 and TRBJ1-2, with D possibly being TRBD1 (5 bases). The CDR3 length is 15 residues. V lost 0 bases and J lost 4, with 12 bases in between. CDR1 is MNHNS, CDR2 SASEGT, per germline. CDR3: CASSEATGGIYGYTF. In DNA, the CDR3 is TGTGCCAGCAGTGAAGCAACCGGGGGGATCTATGGCTACACCTTC.